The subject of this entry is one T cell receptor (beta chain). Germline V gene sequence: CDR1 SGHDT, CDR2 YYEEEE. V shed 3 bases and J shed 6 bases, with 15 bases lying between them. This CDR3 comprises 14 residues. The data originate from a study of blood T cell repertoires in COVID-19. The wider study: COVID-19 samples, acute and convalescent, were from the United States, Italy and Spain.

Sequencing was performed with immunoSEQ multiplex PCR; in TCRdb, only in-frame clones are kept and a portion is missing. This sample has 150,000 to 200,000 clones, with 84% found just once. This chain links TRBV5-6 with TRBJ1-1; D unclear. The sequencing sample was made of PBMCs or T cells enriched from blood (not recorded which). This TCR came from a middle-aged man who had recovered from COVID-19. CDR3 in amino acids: CASSYTAAGSEAFF. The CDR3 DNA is TGTGCCAGCAGCTACACCGCCGCGGGGTCTGAAGCTTTCTTT.